One and the same sample provided the 27 T cell receptor beta chains below, sequenced in a study of T-cell reconstitution after alpha-beta-depleted transplantation in children. Unique molecular identifiers were used to barcode this TCRbeta library. TCRdb recomputed calls from the PCR reads with MiXCR, one row per CDR3 protein. Of nearly 550,000 distinct CDR3 sequences listed, around 17% are singletons. The specimen was PBMCs from the stem cell graft donor, collected from the stem cell graft. The receptors here all came from a human donor who donated a stem cell graft to a child with acute lymphoblastic leukemia.

This clonotype was counted a few times. J is TRBJ1-2 and V is TRBV6-1, with unresolved D. Trimming removed 6 bases from V and 4 bases from J, with 12 bases in between. The germline V gene has CDR1 MNHNS and CDR2 SASEGT. The CDR3 contains 13 residues. As DNA, the CDR3 is TGTGCCAGCAGCCCAGGACGGTTCTATGGCTACACCTTC. The encoded protein is CASSPGRFYGYTF.

The chain couples TRBV5-1 to TRBJ1-2; the match to TRBD1 covers 8 bases. The CDR3 consists of 13 residues. Germline CDR1 and CDR2: SGHRS and YFSETQ. The J segment lost 7 bases and the V segment lost 4 bases, leaving 6 bases of the junction unmatched. CDR3 in DNA: TGCGCCAGCAGCAAGGACAGGGTGGGTGGCTACACCTTC. It yields the protein CASSKDRVGGYTF.

The rearrangement links TRBV6-1 to TRBJ2-7, with 15 bases identical to TRBD2. Germline V gives CDR1 MNHNS, CDR2 SASEGT. V was clipped by 8 bases and J by 0 bases; unmatched bases: 5. There are 16 residues in the CDR3. The CDR3 region has the DNA TGTGCCAGCCCGGGACTAGCGGGAGGATTCTCCTACGAGCAGTACTTC. This sequence encodes CASPGLAGGFSYEQYF.

The CDR3, as DNA: TGCGCCAGCAAAATCGAGGGGATGAACACCGGGGAGCTGTTTTTT. Residues: CASKIEGMNTGELFF. V and J are TRBV5-1 and TRBJ2-2; D possibly matches TRBD1 or TRBD2 (5 bases each). Trimming stripped 6 bases from V and 1 base from J, with 13 bases between. Germline V gene lookup returns CDR1 SGHRS and CDR2 YFSETQ. The CDR3 totals 15 residues.

This CDR3 reads CSATRKDFPRMAQYF. The CDR3, as DNA: TGCAGTGCCACACGCAAGGACTTCCCCAGAATGGCCCAGTACTTC. This chain joins TRBV20-1 and TRBJ2-5, with D perhaps matching TRBD2 (5 bases). The CDR3 extends over 15 amino acids. The germline V and J ends were trimmed by 6 bases and 9 bases, with 26 bases remaining between them. Germline values: CDR1 DFQATT, CDR2 SNEGSKA (reference sequence).

The rearrangement joins TRBV10-3 to TRBJ2-3; TRBD2 matches at 12 bases. Germline lookup yields CDR1 ENHRY and CDR2 SYGVKD. V lost 3 bases to trimming and J lost 6 bases; unmatched junction nucleotides: 10. This CDR3 is built from 17 residues. CDR3 region: CAISDILTSGSRDTQYF. CDR3 nucleotides: TGTGCCATCAGTGATATTTTGACTAGCGGGAGTCGTGATACGCAGTATTTT.

The gene calls are TRBV19 and TRBJ2-7; D might be TRBD2 (6 bases). The germline gives CDR1 LNHDA, CDR2 SQIVND (reference sequence). Deletions cut 5 bases from V and 1 base from J, with 21 bases between. This CDR3 spans 17 amino acids. The CDR3 region is CASSAVGRGGGSYEQYF. The CDR3 region has the DNA TGTGCCAGTAGTGCAGTCGGAAGGGGTGGAGGGTCCTACGAGCAGTACTTC.

The chain has TRBV15 and TRBJ2-7; the D call may be TRBD1 or TRBD2 (5 bases each). Trimming cost V 6 bases and J 2 bases, with 5 bases left between them. The CDR3 totals 11 residues. CDR1 and CDR2 (germline): LNHNV, YYDKDF (reference sequence). The CDR3 DNA sequence: TGTGCCACCAGGGGGGCCTACGAGCAGTACTTC. It translates to CATRGAYEQYF.

The chain couples TRBV5-1 to TRBJ2-1; 12 nucleotides align to TRBD2. CDR1 is SGHRS and CDR2 is YFSETQ in the germline V gene. The CDR3 runs 15 residues. V trimming: 3 bases; J trimming: 10 bases; junction bases outside the gene matches: 8. The CDR3 loop reads CASSSLAGGYHEQFF. Written as DNA, the CDR3 is TGCGCCAGCAGCTCACTAGCGGGAGGCTATCACGAGCAGTTCTTC.

This clonotype has more than one count but fewer than ten. The DNA of the CDR3 is TGCAGTGCCCCCGGGACAGGGAAAACGCAGTATTTT. It yields the protein CSAPGTGKTQYF. V and J are TRBV20-1 and TRBJ2-3; TRBD1 agrees at 9 bases. Germline CDR1 reads DFQATT; CDR2 reads SNEGSKA (reference sequence). This CDR3 is 12 amino acids long. V lost 6 bases, J lost 9 bases, and 7 bases stayed unmatched.

This clonotype was picked up a small number of times. This chain links TRBV29-1 with TRBJ2-1; D might be TRBD2 (5 bases). The germline gives CDR1 SQVTM, CDR2 ANQGSEA. V dropped 3 bases and J dropped 6 bases, with 9 bases sitting between them. The CDR3 has 12 residues. CDR3 protein: CSVEAGVNEQFF. The DNA of the CDR3 is TGCAGCGTTGAGGCCGGGGTCAATGAGCAGTTCTTC.

This clonotype has a handful of counts. The rearrangement links TRBV6-2 or TRBV6-3 to TRBJ2-1, with 9 bases aligning to TRBD2. Germline trimming cut 0 bases from V and 1 base from J; bases unmatched to any gene: 22. Germline V lookup: CDR1 MNHEY, CDR2 SVGEGT. The CDR3 is made up of 23 amino acids. CDR3 in DNA: TGTGCCAGCAGTTACTCTATTTTAGTATTTCGGGGTAGCGGGAGCCGGTCCTACAATGAGCAGTTCTTC. Translation: CASSYSILVFRGSGSRSYNEQFF.

V and J are TRBV7-9 and TRBJ1-1; a possible D gene is TRBD1 (5 bases). The CDR3 is 13 amino acids. CDR1 and CDR2 (germline): SEHNR, FQNEAQ (reference sequence). Trimming took 5 bases from V and 6 from J, leaving 13 bases between them. The CDR3 DNA follows: TGTGCCAGCAGCCCCTTATTAGGGGCTGAAGCTTTCTTT. It yields the protein CASSPLLGAEAFF. The full variable domain, with the rest looked up from reference TRBV7-9 and TRBJ1-1, is DTGVSQNPRHKITKRGQNVTFRCDPISEHNRLYWYRQTLGQGPEFLTYFQNEAQLEKSRLLSDRFSAERPKGSFSTLEIQRTEQGDSAMYLCASSPLLGAEAFFGQGTRLTVV.

Only a few counts were recorded for this clonotype. The chain employs TRBV20-1 and TRBJ2-1; D call uncertain. CDR3 size: 12 residues. Per germline, CDR1 DFQATT and CDR2 SNEGSKA (reference sequence). V was clipped by 3 bases and J by 10 bases, with 13 bases between them. DNA for the CDR3: TGCAGTGCTAGCGCCTCCGGGTGGGAGCAGTTCTTC. It is translated as CSASASGWEQFF.

J is TRBJ2-1 and V is TRBV4-1; D is unclear. Trimming pared 1 base from V and 7 bases from J, leaving 11 bases between. The germline CDR1 and CDR2 sequences are MGHRA and YSYEKL. The CDR3 covers 14 residues. CDR3 DNA: TGCGCCAGCAGCCAAGGATTAACATTAAATGAGCAGTTCTTC. It translates to CASSQGLTLNEQFF.

The chain recombines TRBV20-1 with TRBJ2-3, with D perhaps matching TRBD2 (7 bases). V was shortened by 5 bases and J by 3 bases, with 18 bases between the two germline ends. This CDR3 spans 15 amino acids. Germline assignment: CDR1 DFQATT and CDR2 SNEGSKA (reference sequence). The CDR3 DNA follows: TGCAGTGCTCCCATGGGGGGGGCGCGGACAGATACGCAGTATTTT. It encodes CSAPMGGARTDTQYF.

This chain connects TRBV12-3 or TRBV12-4 to TRBJ1-5; maybe TRBD1 (6 bases). V lost 5 bases, J lost 10 bases, and 15 bases lay in between. This CDR3 is 13 amino acids long. As DNA, the CDR3 is TGTGCCAGCAGTCCGGTGGGGGGGGCACCCCAGCATTTT. The encoded protein is CASSPVGGAPQHF.

The chain uses TRBV27 and TRBJ1-3, with D maybe TRBD1 (5 bases). The V end was cut by 2 bases, the J end by 0 bases, with 11 bases between. CDR1 is MNHEY, CDR2 SMNVEV, per germline (reference sequence). CDR3 size: 16 residues. CDR3 bases: TGTGCCAGCAGTTTAATCAGGGATCACTCTGGAAACACCATATATTTT. It yields the protein CASSLIRDHSGNTIYF.

This clonotype occurred a few times. One end of the junction fails to match germline, which may point to a read error. The chain has TRBV5-6 and TRBJ1-5; 7 nucleotides match TRBD1. Germline assignment: CDR1 SGHDT and CDR2 YYEEEE. The CDR3 is 12 amino acids. The CDR3 here is CASSLLTGTQHF. The CDR3 DNA is TGTGCCAGCAGCTTACTGACAGGGACCCAACATTTT.

This clonotype was counted only a few times. The chain joins TRBV2 to TRBJ2-7; tentative D call: TRBD1 (6 bases). Germline V gene sequence: CDR1 SNHLY, CDR2 FYNNEI. This CDR3 has 14 amino acids. Between the trimmed V and J ends, which lost 3 bases and 3 bases, there was a span of 12 bases. CDR3 sequence reads: CASSDPGDGYEQYF. The CDR3 DNA sequence: TGTGCCAGCAGTGACCCAGGGGACGGCTACGAGCAGTACTTC.

This clonotype showed up just a few times. The CDR3 DNA reads TGCGCCAGCAGGGGGACGGTTGAGCAGTACTTC. Its protein product is CASRGTVEQYF. This chain joins TRBV5-1 and TRBJ2-7; D is tentatively TRBD1 or TRBD2 (5 bases each). The CDR3 runs 11 residues. Trimming pared 5 bases from V and 7 bases from J, leaving 10 bases between. Germline V gene sequence: CDR1 SGHRS, CDR2 YFSETQ.

This clonotype was counted only a few times. The chain has TRBV12-3 or TRBV12-4 and TRBJ2-3; 7 bases are shared with TRBD2. The V and J ends lost 7 bases and 3 bases, in that order; junction bases with no gene match: 10. This CDR3 has 15 residues. In DNA, the CDR3 is TGTGCCAGCATCCCGGGAGGACCATATACAGATACGCAGTATTTT. It encodes CASIPGGPYTDTQYF.

This clonotype was observed many times. This chain joins TRBV4-1 and TRBJ2-7; 9 bases are a match to TRBD1. The CDR3 runs 14 residues. Trimming cost V 5 bases and J 5 bases; bases outside gene matches: 7. The germline gives CDR1 MGHRA, CDR2 YSYEKL. In DNA, the CDR3 is TGCGCCAGCAGCGAGGACAGGGGAGAGAACGAGCAGTACTTC. This sequence encodes CASSEDRGENEQYF.

This clonotype appeared a few times. The CDR3 loop reads CASSSKPGTSGSLVEQFF. The CDR3 DNA is TGCGCCAGCAGCTCGAAACCGGGGACTAGCGGGAGTCTAGTTGAGCAGTTCTTC. V is TRBV5-1 and J is TRBJ2-1; 14 nucleotides agree with TRBD2. Germline V gives CDR1 SGHRS, CDR2 YFSETQ. The CDR3 spans 18 residues. V dropped 3 bases and J dropped 9; count of bases not matched to a gene: 14.

This clonotype was seen more than once but under ten times. The rearrangement joins TRBV29-1 to TRBJ1-1; D is undetermined. Germline CDR1 reads SQVTM; CDR2 reads ANQGSEA. This CDR3 contains 10 residues. Trimming removed 4 bases from V and 2 bases from J, with 2 bases in between. The CDR3 DNA reads as TGCAGCGTTGCTAACACTGAAGCTTTCTTT. This sequence encodes CSVANTEAFF.

This clonotype was observed a handful of times. This rearrangement joins TRBV15 to TRBJ2-5, with 8 bases lining up with TRBD2. This CDR3 comprises 15 residues. The V and J ends lost 1 base and 5 bases, in that order; junction bases with no gene match: 6. Per germline, CDR1 LNHNV and CDR2 YYDKDF (reference sequence). The CDR3 here is CATSRVRTGGETQYF. CDR3 DNA sequence: TGTGCCACCAGCAGAGTACGAACGGGAGGGGAGACCCAGTACTTC.

V is TRBV20-1 and J is TRBJ2-2, with 8 bases matching TRBD2. With 6 bases clipped from V and 5 bases from J, the junction kept 11 bases outside the gene matches. Looked up from germline, CDR1 is DFQATT and CDR2 is SNEGSKA (reference sequence). There are 15 residues in the CDR3. For the CDR3, the DNA is TGCAGTGCCCAGGGCAGCAGCGGGAGAACCGGGGAGCTGTTTTTT. Encoded protein: CSAQGSSGRTGELFF.